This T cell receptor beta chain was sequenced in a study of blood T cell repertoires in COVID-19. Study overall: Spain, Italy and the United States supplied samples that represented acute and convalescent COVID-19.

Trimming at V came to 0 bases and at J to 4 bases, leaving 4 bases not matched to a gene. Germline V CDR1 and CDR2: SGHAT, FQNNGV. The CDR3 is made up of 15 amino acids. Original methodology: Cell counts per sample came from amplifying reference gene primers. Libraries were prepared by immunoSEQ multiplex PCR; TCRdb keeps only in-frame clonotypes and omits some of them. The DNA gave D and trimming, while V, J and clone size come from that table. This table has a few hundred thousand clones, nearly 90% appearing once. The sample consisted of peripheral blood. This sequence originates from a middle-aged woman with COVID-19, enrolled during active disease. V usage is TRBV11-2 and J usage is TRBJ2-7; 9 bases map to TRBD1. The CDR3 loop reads CASSLDGTGLYEQYF. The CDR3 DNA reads TGTGCCAGCAGCTTAGATGGGACAGGGCTTTACGAGCAGTACTTC. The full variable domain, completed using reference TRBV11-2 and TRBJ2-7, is EAGVAQSPRYKIIEKRQSVAFWCNPISGHATLYWYQQILGQGPKLLIQFQNNGVVDDSQLPKDRFSAERLKGVDSTLKIQPAKLEDSAVYLCASSLDGTGLYEQYFGPGTRLTVT.